The 2 T cell receptor beta chains below were found in one sample sequenced in a study of blood T cell repertoires in COVID-19. TCRdb keeps only in-frame clones here, not all; method: immunoSEQ multiplex PCR. The sample holds around 300,000 clones, approximately 85% seen once. Sequenced input: peripheral blood. The receptors come from a human donor in a cohort sampled during active COVID-19.

The chain links TRBV9 to TRBJ2-2; D is undetermined. Deletions cut 4 bases from V and 3 bases from J, with 16 bases between. Looked up from germline, CDR1 is SGDLS and CDR2 is YYNGEE. The CDR3 runs to 16 residues. The chain's CDR3 is CASSPPDGEDTGELFF. The CDR3 DNA sequence: TGTGCCAGCAGCCCCCCGGATGGAGAGGACACCGGGGAGCTGTTTTTT.

With respect to this clone: The sample holds other DNA sequences that translate to the same CDR3. The V and J genes are TRBV5-6 and TRBJ2-7; the match to TRBD1 covers 8 bases. With 0 bases clipped from V and 7 bases from J, the junction kept 6 bases outside the gene matches. Germline V gene lookup returns CDR1 SGHDT and CDR2 YYEEEE. The CDR3 is made up of 14 amino acids. CDR3 sequence: CASSLGQGLGEQYF. The CDR3 region has the DNA TGTGCCAGCAGCTTGGGACAGGGGCTGGGTGAGCAGTACTTC.